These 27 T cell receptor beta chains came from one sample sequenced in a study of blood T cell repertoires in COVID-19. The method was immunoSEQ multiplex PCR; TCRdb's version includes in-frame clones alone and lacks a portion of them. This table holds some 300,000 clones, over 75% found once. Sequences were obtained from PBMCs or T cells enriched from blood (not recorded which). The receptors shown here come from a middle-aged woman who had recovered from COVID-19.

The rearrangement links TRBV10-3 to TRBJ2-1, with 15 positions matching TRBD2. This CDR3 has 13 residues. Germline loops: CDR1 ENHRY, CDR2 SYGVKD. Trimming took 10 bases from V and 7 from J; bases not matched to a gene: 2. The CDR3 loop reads CANGLAGGNEQFF. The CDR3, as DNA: TGTGCCAACGGACTAGCGGGAGGGAATGAGCAGTTCTTC.

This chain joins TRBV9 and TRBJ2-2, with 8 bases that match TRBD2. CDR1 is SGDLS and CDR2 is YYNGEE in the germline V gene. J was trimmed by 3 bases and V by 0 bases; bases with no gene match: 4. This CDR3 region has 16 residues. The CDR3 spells CASSVAREGYTGELFF. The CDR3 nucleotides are TGTGCCAGCAGCGTAGCACGGGAGGGGTACACCGGGGAGCTGTTTTTT.

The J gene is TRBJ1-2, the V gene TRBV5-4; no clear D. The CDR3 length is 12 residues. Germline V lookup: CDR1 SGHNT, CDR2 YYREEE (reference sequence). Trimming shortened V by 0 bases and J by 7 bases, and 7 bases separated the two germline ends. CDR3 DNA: TGTGCCAGCAGCTTGGAGCCGGGTGGCTACACCTTC. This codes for CASSLEPGGYTF.

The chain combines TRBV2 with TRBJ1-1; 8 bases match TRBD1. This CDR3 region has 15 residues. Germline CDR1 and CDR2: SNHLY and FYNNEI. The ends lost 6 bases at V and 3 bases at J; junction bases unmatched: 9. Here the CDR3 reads CASSDYGQGYTEAFF. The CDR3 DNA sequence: TGTGCCAGCAGCGACTACGGACAGGGATACACTGAAGCTTTCTTT.

CDR3 amino acids: CAGGQGNYGYTF. The CDR3 DNA is TGTGCCGGGGGACAGGGGAACTATGGCTACACCTTC. This chain joins TRBV2 and TRBJ1-2; TRBD1 agrees at 10 bases. The junction had 2 bases not matched to a gene; V was cut back by 11 bases and J by 2 bases. Looked up from germline, CDR1 is SNHLY and CDR2 is FYNNEI. This CDR3 has 12 residues.

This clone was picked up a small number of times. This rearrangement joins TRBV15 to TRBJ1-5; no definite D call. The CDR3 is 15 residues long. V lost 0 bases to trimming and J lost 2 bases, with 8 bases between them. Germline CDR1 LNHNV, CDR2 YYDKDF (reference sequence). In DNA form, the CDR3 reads TGTGCCACCAGCAGAGATCAGAAAGGCAATCAGCCCCAGCATTTT. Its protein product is CATSRDQKGNQPQHF.

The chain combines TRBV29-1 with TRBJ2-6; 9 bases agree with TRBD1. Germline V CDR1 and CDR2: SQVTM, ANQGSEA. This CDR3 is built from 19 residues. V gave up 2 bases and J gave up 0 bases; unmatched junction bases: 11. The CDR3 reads CSVEMEGTGYLSGANVLTF. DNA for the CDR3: TGCAGCGTTGAAATGGAAGGGACAGGGTACCTCTCTGGGGCCAACGTCCTGACTTTC.

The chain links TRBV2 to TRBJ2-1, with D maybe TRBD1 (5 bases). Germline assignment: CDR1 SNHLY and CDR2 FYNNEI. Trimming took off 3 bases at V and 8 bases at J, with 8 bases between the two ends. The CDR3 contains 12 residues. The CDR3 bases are TGTGCCAGCAGTGAGACAGTACATGAGCAGTTCTTC. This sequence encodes CASSETVHEQFF.

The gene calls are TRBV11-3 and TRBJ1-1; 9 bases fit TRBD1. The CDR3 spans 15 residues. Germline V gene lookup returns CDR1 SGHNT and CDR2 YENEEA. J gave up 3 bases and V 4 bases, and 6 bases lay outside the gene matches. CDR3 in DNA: TGTGCCAGCAGCTCGGGACAGGGAGGGTACACTGAAGCTTTCTTT. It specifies CASSSGQGGYTEAFF. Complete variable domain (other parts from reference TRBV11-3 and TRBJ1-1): EAGVVQSPRYKIIEKKQPVAFWCNPISGHNTLYWYLQNLGQGPELLIRYENEEAVDDSQLPKDRFSAERLKGVDSTLKIQPAELGDSAVYLCASSSGQGGYTEAFFGQGTRLTVV.

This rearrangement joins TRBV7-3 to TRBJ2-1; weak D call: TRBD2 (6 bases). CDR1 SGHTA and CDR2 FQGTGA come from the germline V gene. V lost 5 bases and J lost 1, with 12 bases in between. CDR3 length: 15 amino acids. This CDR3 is CASSPGTDSYNEQFF. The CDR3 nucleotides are TGTGCCAGCAGCCCCGGGACTGATTCCTACAATGAGCAGTTCTTC.

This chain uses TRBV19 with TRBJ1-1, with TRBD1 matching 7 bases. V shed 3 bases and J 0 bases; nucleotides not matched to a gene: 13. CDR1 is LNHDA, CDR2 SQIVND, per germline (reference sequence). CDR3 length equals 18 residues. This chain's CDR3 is CASSMGSWDRPMNTEAFF. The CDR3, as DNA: TGTGCCAGTAGTATGGGGTCGTGGGACAGACCTATGAACACTGAAGCTTTCTTT.

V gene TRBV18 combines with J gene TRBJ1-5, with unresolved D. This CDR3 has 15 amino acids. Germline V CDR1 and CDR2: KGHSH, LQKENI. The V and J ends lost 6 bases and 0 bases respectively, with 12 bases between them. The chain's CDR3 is CASSTYGDSNQPQHF. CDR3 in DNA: TGTGCCAGCTCCACCTATGGAGATAGCAATCAGCCCCAGCATTTT. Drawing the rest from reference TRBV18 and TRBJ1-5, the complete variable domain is NAGVMQNPRHLVRRRGQEARLRCSPMKGHSHVYWYRQLPEEGLKFMVYLQKENIIDESGMPKERFSAEFPKEGPSILRIQQVVRGDSAAYFCASSTYGDSNQPQHFGDGTRLSIL.

The CDR3 sequence is CASSLDRGTDTQYF. The CDR3 coding sequence is TGCGCCAGCAGCTTGGACAGGGGAACAGATACGCAGTATTTT. The gene calls are TRBV5-1 and TRBJ2-3; 7 bases map to TRBD1. V lost 0 bases, J lost 3 bases, and 1 base stayed unmatched. From germline, CDR1 is SGHRS and CDR2 YFSETQ. This CDR3 has 14 amino acids.

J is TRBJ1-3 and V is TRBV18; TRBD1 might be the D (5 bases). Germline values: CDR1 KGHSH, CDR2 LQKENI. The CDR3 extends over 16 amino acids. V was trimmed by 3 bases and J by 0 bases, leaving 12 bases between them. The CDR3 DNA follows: TGTGCCAGCTCACCGACGAGACAGCTCTCTGGAAACACCATATATTTT. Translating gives CASSPTRQLSGNTIYF. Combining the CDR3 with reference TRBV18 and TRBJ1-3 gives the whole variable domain NAGVMQNPRHLVRRRGQEARLRCSPMKGHSHVYWYRQLPEEGLKFMVYLQKENIIDESGMPKERFSAEFPKEGPSILRIQQVVRGDSAAYFCASSPTRQLSGNTIYFGEGSWLTVV.

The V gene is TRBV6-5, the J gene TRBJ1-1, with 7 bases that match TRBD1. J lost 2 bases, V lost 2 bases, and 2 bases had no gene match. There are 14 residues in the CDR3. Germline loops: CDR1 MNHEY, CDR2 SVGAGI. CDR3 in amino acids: CASSYGQDNTEAFF. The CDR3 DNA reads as TGTGCCAGCAGTTACGGACAGGATAACACTGAAGCTTTCTTT.

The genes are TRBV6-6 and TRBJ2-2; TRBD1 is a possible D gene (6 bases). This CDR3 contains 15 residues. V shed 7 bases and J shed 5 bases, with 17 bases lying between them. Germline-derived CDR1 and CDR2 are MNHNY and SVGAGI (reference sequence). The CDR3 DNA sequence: TGTGCCAGCACCTCCCCCAGGGGTCTAACCGGGGAGCTGTTTTTT. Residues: CASTSPRGLTGELFF.

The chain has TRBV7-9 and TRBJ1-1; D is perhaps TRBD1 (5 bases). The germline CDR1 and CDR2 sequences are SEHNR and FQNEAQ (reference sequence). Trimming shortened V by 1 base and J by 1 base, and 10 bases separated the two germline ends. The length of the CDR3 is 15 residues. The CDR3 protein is CASSLGGRENTEAFF. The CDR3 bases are TGTGCCAGCAGCTTAGGTGGCAGGGAGAACACTGAAGCTTTCTTT.

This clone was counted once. CDR3 in DNA: TGTGCCAGCAGTATAAAACAGGGAGCATCCTATAATTCACCCCTCCACTTT. It yields the protein CASSIKQGASYNSPLHF. The rearrangement links TRBV27 to TRBJ1-6; TRBD1 is a possible D gene (6 bases). Trimming took off 5 bases at V and 1 base at J, with 15 bases between the two ends. The CDR3 is 17 residues long. The germline CDR1 and CDR2 sequences are MNHEY and SMNVEV (reference sequence).

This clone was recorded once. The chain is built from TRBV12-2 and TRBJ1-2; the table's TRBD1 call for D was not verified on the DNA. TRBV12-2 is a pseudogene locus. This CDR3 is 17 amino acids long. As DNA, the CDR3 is TGTGCAAGTCGCTTAGCTCTCCAGGGGCGGTATAACTATGGCTACACCTTC. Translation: CASRLALQGRYNYGYTF.

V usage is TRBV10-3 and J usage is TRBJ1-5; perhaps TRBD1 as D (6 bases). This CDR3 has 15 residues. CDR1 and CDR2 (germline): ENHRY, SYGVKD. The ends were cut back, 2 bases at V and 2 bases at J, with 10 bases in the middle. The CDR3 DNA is TGTGCCATCAGTGAGACAGGGAATGGCAATCAGCCCCAGCATTTT. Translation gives CAISETGNGNQPQHF.

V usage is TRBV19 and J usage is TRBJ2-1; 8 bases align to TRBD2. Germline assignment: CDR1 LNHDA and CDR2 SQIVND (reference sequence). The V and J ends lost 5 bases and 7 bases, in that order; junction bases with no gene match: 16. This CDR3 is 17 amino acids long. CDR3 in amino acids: CASSASPSGPDINEQFF. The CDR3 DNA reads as TGTGCCAGTAGTGCCTCCCCTAGCGGGCCGGATATAAATGAGCAGTTCTTC.

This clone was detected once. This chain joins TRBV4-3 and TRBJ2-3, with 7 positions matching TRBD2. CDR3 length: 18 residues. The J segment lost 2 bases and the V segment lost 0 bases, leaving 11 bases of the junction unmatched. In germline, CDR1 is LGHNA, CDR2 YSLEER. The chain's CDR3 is CASSQDGVASGPTDTQYF. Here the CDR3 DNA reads TGCGCCAGCAGCCAAGACGGCGTGGCTAGCGGCCCCACAGATACGCAGTATTTT.

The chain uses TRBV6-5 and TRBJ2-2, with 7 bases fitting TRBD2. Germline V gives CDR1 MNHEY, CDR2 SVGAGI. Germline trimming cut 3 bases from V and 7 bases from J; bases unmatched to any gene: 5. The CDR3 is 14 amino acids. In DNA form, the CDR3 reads TGTGCCAGCAGTTATATCAGGGAGGGCGGGGAGCTGTTTTTT. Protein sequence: CASSYIREGGELFF.

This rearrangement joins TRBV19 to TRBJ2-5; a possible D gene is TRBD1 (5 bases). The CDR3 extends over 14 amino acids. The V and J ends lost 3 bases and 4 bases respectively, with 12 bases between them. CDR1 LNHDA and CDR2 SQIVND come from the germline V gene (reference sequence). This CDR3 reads CASSIRGGLETQYF. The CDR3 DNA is TGTGCCAGTAGTATTAGGGGTGGGTTAGAGACCCAGTACTTC.

The CDR3 region is CASTPPNGELFF. The CDR3 nucleotides are TGTGCCAGCACCCCCCCAAACGGGGAGCTGTTTTTT. The chain uses TRBV28 and TRBJ2-2, with D hard to call. The germline gives CDR1 MDHEN, CDR2 SYDVKM. Trimming removed 7 bases from V and 7 bases from J, with 10 bases in between. The CDR3 has 12 residues.

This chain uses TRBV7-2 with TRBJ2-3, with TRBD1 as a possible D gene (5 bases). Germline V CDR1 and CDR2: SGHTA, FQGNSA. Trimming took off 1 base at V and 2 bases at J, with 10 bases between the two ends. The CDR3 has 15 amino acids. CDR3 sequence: CASSLGGHPTDTQYF. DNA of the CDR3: TGTGCCAGCAGCTTAGGAGGACACCCCACAGATACGCAGTATTTT.

DNA of the CDR3: TGTGCCAGGGGGGGTGCCCTAGGCATTGATGAGCAGTTCTTC. It codes for CARGGALGIDEQFF. V gene TRBV2 combines with J gene TRBJ2-1; weak D call: TRBD2 (6 bases). The CDR3 runs 14 residues. Trimming stripped 9 bases from V and 8 bases from J, with 20 bases between. Looked up from germline, CDR1 is SNHLY and CDR2 is FYNNEI.